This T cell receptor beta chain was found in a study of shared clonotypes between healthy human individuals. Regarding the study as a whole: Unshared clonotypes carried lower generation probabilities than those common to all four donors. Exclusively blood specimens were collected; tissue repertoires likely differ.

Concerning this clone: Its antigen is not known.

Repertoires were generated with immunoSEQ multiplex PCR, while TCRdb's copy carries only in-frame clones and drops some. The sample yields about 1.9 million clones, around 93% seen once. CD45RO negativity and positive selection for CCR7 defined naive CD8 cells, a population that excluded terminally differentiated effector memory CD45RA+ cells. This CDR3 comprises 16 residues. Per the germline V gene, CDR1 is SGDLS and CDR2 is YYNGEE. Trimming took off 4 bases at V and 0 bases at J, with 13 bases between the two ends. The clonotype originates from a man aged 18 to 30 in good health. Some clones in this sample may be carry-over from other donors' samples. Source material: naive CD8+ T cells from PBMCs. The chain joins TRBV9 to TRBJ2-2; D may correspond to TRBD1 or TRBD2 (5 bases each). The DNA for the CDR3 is TGTGCCAGCAGCCCCCTGGGACGGACGAACACCGGGGAGCTGTTTTTT. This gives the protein CASSPLGRTNTGELFF.